This TCR beta chain was sequenced for a study of Graves' ophthalmopathy and Graves' hyperthyroidism. The sample holds one count of this clonotype. CDR3 size: 16 residues. V was cut by 1 base and J by 6 bases, with 16 bases left in between. Germline CDR1 reads SGHAT; CDR2 reads FQNNGV. The authors amplified TCR beta CDR3 regions from RNA transcripts. An initial RT-PCR round employing HTBI primers preceded a second-round multiplex PCR. TCRdb re-called the multiplex PCR reads with MiXCR, one entry per CDR3 protein. The sample records approximately 160,000 distinct CDR3 sequences, 35% to 45% being singletons.

The TCR originated in a man younger than 40 with Graves' ophthalmopathy. The sample was peripheral blood. The V gene is TRBV11-2, the J gene TRBJ1-5, with D unclear. CDR3 DNA: TGTGCCAGCAGCTTAGGAGGTGATTGGAGGGTTCAGCCCCAGCATTTT. Amino acids: CASSLGGDWRVQPQHF.